This T cell receptor beta chain is from a study of blood T cell repertoires in COVID-19. Study-wide background: There were acute and convalescent COVID-19 samples, and they came from the United States, Italy and Spain.

Here immunoSEQ multiplex PCR was the method, and the copy in TCRdb shows in-frame clones only, minus some. The table includes approximately 670,000 clones, over 80% detected once. This CDR3 spans 14 amino acids. The V end lost 2 bases, the J end lost 1 base, and 3 bases lay between the germline ends. CDR1 is SGHTA and CDR2 is FQGNSA in the germline V gene. The origin of this receptor is a woman younger than 30 with acute or convalescent COVID-19. Specimen: peripheral blood. This chain connects TRBV7-2 to TRBJ1-6; D gene ambiguous. CDR3 residues: CASSLQSYNSPLHF. CDR3 sequence (DNA): TGTGCCAGCAGCTTACAGTCCTATAATTCACCCCTCCACTTT. The whole variable domain, filled in from reference TRBV7-2 and TRBJ1-6, reads GAGVSQSPSNKVTEKGKDVELRCDPISGHTALYWYRQSLGQGLEFLIYFQGNSAPDKSGLPSDRFSAERTGGSVSTLTIQRTQQEDSAVYLCASSLQSYNSPLHFGNGTRLTVT.